This entry features one T cell receptor (beta chain) sequence. The data were taken from a study of blood T cell dynamics during melanoma immunotherapy. Specified time point: pre-treatment baseline. Samples come from before therapy and from week 3 after the first blockade cycle. Prior systemic cancer therapy, immunosuppressant use and other active malignancies excluded patients. Each bulk PBMC sample had roughly 350 ng DNA loaded. Here immunoSEQ multiplex PCR was the method, and the copy in TCRdb shows in-frame clones only, minus some. Of about 22,000 clones listed, around nine tenths were seen once; the top ten hold over 1%. Trimming cost V 11 bases and J 7 bases, with 21 bases left between them. This CDR3 is 14 amino acids long. Germline values: CDR1 LNHDA, CDR2 SQIVND (reference sequence).

The receptor was isolated from a human donor with melanoma. The genes are TRBV19 and TRBJ1-5; D gene ambiguous. The input for sequencing was blood, taken from a patient treated with checkpoint blockade. The CDR3 nucleotides read TGTGCCTCCAAGCCCCCAACTCCTGGACAGCCCCAGCATTTT. Residues: CASKPPTPGQPQHF.